These T cell receptor beta chains were read from a single sample in a study of yellow fever vaccine responses in identical twins. Using its own MiXCR run on the RT-PCR reads, TCRdb lists one record per CDR3 protein. The sample has almost 9,000 distinct CDR3 sequences; over 70% are singletons. The sample was T cells from blood (PBMCs), unsorted or a sorted subset (not recorded which), taken before or after yellow fever vaccination (not recorded which). Every receptor here comes from a woman aged 18-29 years who received the yellow fever vaccine. CDR3s include the opening cysteine and the closing phenylalanine or tryptophan. Fields, in order: J gene, V gene, clone size, D gene, CDR3 DNA, CDR3 protein. D genes are given only for firm matches. For some rows the clone size is stated as once, few or many, or as a class when expanded; others skip it.

TRBJ2-1 TRBV27 NA NA TGTGCCAGCAGTTTATCCAGGGGGGATGAGCAGTTCTTC CASSLSRGDEQFF
TRBJ1-1 TRBV10-3 NA NA TGTGCCATCAGTGGGTGGCAGGAGAACACTGAAGCTTTCTTT CAISGWQENTEAFF
TRBJ1-2 TRBV19 NA NA TGTGCCAGTAGTATTTCCAGGTTTTACGGCTACACCTTC CASSISRFYGYTF
TRBJ1-1 TRBV10-3 NA TRBD1 TGTGCCACTGTACAGGGGGCTCAGAACACTGAAGCTTTCTTT CATVQGAQNTEAFF
TRBJ2-5 TRBV11-3 NA NA TGTGCCAGCAGCACCCGGGACAAACCCCGGTACCAAGAGACCCAGTACTTC CASSTRDKPRYQETQYF
TRBJ2-3 TRBV18 once NA TGTGCCAGCTCACCTCTTCTGGGGTTTGACACAGATACGCAGTATTTT CASSPLLGFDTDTQYF
TRBJ2-7 TRBV18 NA NA TGTGCCAGCTCACCACCCGGGGGACAGTCCTACGAGCAGTACTTC CASSPPGGQSYEQYF
TRBJ1-1 TRBV5-6 NA NA TGTGCCAGCAGCTTGGACAGGAACACTGAAGCTTTCTTT CASSLDRNTEAFF
TRBJ2-5 TRBV3-1 NA NA TGTGCCAGCATCAAACGAGGGGGAGAGACCCAGTACTTC CASIKRGGETQYF
TRBJ2-3 TRBV2 NA TRBD2 TGTGCCAGCAGTGAAGGCAGCGGGAGAACAGATACGCAGTATTTT CASSEGSGRTDTQYF
TRBJ2-1 TRBV2 NA TRBD2 TGTGCCAGCAGTGAGCCGGGACTAGCGGGAGGGTACAATGAGCAGTTCTTC CASSEPGLAGGYNEQFF
TRBJ1-1 TRBV28 NA NA TGTGCCAGCAGTCCATCAGGCACAGGAAACACTGAAGCTTTCTTT CASSPSGTGNTEAFF
TRBJ2-3 TRBV4-2 NA TRBD2 TGTGCCAGCAGCCAAGATCAAGCGGGGGGTACAGATACGCAGTATTTT CASSQDQAGGTDTQYF
TRBJ2-7 TRBV7-6 NA NA TGTGCCAGCAGCTTAGATGGGGCCTCCTACGAGCAGTACTTC CASSLDGASYEQYF
TRBJ2-3 TRBV18 few NA TGTGCCAGCTCACCATTGGGCGATACGCAGTATTTT CASSPLGDTQYF
TRBJ1-2 TRBV12-3/TRBV12-4 NA NA TGTGCCAGCAGTTTGCCAGGAGTTGGCTACACCTTC CASSLPGVGYTF
TRBJ2-7 TRBV9 NA NA TGTGCCAGCAGCGTAGGTAGCGGCACCTACGAGCAGTACTTC CASSVGSGTYEQYF
TRBJ2-1 TRBV7-6 NA NA TGTGCCAGCAGCTTAGCCGGGACCGAAAGCTCCTACAATGAGCAGTTCTTC CASSLAGTESSYNEQFF
TRBJ1-1 TRBV11-3 NA NA TGTGCCAGCAGCACGGTCCTTATGAACACTGAAGCTTTCTTT CASSTVLMNTEAFF
TRBJ1-2 TRBV18 NA NA TGTGCCAGCTCCGTGGACCCCCGGGCTTATGGCTACACCTTC CASSVDPRAYGYTF
TRBJ1-2 TRBV20-1 few NA TGCAGTGCTAGAGTTATCGGCCGAACTAACTATGGCTACACCTTC CSARVIGRTNYGYTF
TRBJ2-3 TRBV2 NA TRBD2 TGTGCCAGCAGTCAAACCCGGCGGGGGGGCACAGATACGCAGTATTTT CASSQTRRGGTDTQYF
TRBJ2-3 TRBV10-1 few TRBD2 TGCGCCAGCAGCCGACTAGCGGGGAGCACAGATACGCAGTATTTT CASSRLAGSTDTQYF
TRBJ2-3 TRBV4-1 NA TRBD2 TGCGCCAGCACCCTAGAGTGGGGACTACCAGATACGCAGTATTTT CASTLEWGLPDTQYF
TRBJ1-2 TRBV15 NA TRBD1 TGTGCCACCAGCAGAGGGCCGACAGGGAACGCAAACTATGGCTACACCTTC CATSRGPTGNANYGYTF
TRBJ2-7 TRBV29-1 NA NA TGCAGCGTTGTAGGGGATCGACCGACCGGCTCCTCCTACGAGCAGTACTTC CSVVGDRPTGSSYEQYF
TRBJ2-1 TRBV7-3 NA TRBD2 TGTGCCAGCAGCTTATACCCCCCTAGCGGAAATTACAATGAGCAGTTCTTC CASSLYPPSGNYNEQFF
TRBJ1-5 TRBV20-1 NA NA TGCAGTGCTTCCTATAGCAATCAGCCCCAGCATTTT CSASYSNQPQHF
TRBJ2-1 TRBV10-1 NA TRBD2 TGCGCCAGCAGTGAGTCTTTGCGGGGGGCCAACAATGAGCAGTTCTTC CASSESLRGANNEQFF
TRBJ2-2 TRBV25-1 once NA TGTGCCAGCAGTGAATCCTATAGAGGCGGGGAGCTGTTTTTT CASSESYRGGELFF
TRBJ2-1 TRBV18 NA NA TGTGCCAGCTCACCCGCAGGGGATGAGTACAATGAGCAGTTCTTC CASSPAGDEYNEQFF
TRBJ2-1 TRBV29-1 once TRBD2 TGCAGCTCTGAGGGTCTAGCGGGATCAAATGAGCAGTTCTTC CSSEGLAGSNEQFF
TRBJ2-7 TRBV11-3 NA TRBD2 TGTGCCAGCAGTTTTTTTGGCGGGAGGGCTTTCTACGAGCAGTACTTC CASSFFGGRAFYEQYF
TRBJ1-1 TRBV10-3 NA NA TGTGCCATCAGTGAGTCGTTACAGAATGAAGCTTTCTTT CAISESLQNEAFF
TRBJ2-1 TRBV7-9 once NA TGTGCCAGCAGCTTAGGTCCCGTCAAAGGAGACAATGAGCAGTTCTTC CASSLGPVKGDNEQFF
TRBJ1-1 TRBV18 NA NA TGTGCCAGCTCACCGATGGTGTGGGATGAAGGTGAAGCTTTCTTT CASSPMVWDEGEAFF
TRBJ1-4 TRBV18 few NA TGTGCCAGCTCACCTTATATTGCAACTAATGAAAAACTGTTTTTT CASSPYIATNEKLFF
TRBJ2-7 TRBV2 once NA TGTGCCAGCATTTCGGACAGTTACTACGAGCAGTACTTC CASISDSYYEQYF
TRBJ2-1 TRBV6-2/TRBV6-3 NA NA TGTGCCAGCAGCCAGGGTCGGCTCGGTGAGCAGTTCTTC CASSQGRLGEQFF
TRBJ2-3 TRBV5-1 NA NA TGCGCCAGCAGCCCCCCGACAGGAGATACGCAGTATTTT CASSPPTGDTQYF
TRBJ1-3 TRBV2 NA TRBD1 TGTGCCAGCAGTACAGGGGACTCTGGAAACACCATATATTTT CASSTGDSGNTIYF
TRBJ2-3 TRBV24-1 NA NA TGTGCCACCAGTGATACCACAGATACGCAGTATTTT CATSDTTDTQYF
TRBJ1-2 TRBV5-4 NA NA TGTGCCAGCAGCTTAGGTGCAGGGGACACATATGGCTACACCTTC CASSLGAGDTYGYTF
TRBJ2-5 TRBV18 NA NA TGTGCCAGCTCACCACCAGGGGAAGGGACCCAGTACTTC CASSPPGEGTQYF
TRBJ1-2 TRBV6-1 NA TRBD1 TGTGCCAGCAGCTCAATCGGGACAGGGACCTATGGCTACACCTTC CASSSIGTGTYGYTF
TRBJ1-6 TRBV28 NA TRBD1 TGTGCCAGCAGTTTAAGCACAGGGGGTTCACCCCTCCACTTT CASSLSTGGSPLHF
TRBJ1-2 TRBV20-1 NA NA TGCAGTGCTAGCCACCGATCGACTGAAAACTATGGCTACACCTTC CSASHRSTENYGYTF
TRBJ2-3 TRBV24-1 NA NA TGTGCCACCAGTGATTTCGAAGTCACAGATACGCAGTATTTT CATSDFEVTDTQYF
TRBJ2-3 TRBV5-5 NA TRBD2 TGTGCCAGCAGCTCCCCTAGCGGGGGTGTTAGCACAGATACGCAGTATTTT CASSSPSGGVSTDTQYF
TRBJ2-3 TRBV24-1 NA NA TGTGCCACCCATAGCGGCCGCACAGATACGCAGTATTTT CATHSGRTDTQYF
TRBJ2-5 TRBV10-3 NA NA TGTGCCATCAGTGTTCCGGGGGAGGAGACCCAGTACTTC CAISVPGEETQYF
TRBJ2-1 TRBV11-2 NA TRBD1 TGTGCCAGCAGCTTAGGGGGACAGGGGTACAATGAGCAGTTCTTC CASSLGGQGYNEQFF
TRBJ2-7 TRBV27 NA NA TGTGCCAGCAGTACTCCGGGACAACCGATGCACGAGCAGTACTTC CASSTPGQPMHEQYF
TRBJ2-3 TRBV11-3 NA NA TGTGCCAGCAAGGGGAGTACTTCTAGCACAGATACGCAGTATTTT CASKGSTSSTDTQYF
TRBJ1-1 TRBV20-1 once TRBD1 TGCAGTGCTAACCCGGGACAGTGGCAGAACACTGAAGCTTTCTTT CSANPGQWQNTEAFF